Sequencing of this T cell receptor (beta chain) was carried out in a study of cytomegalovirus exposure and HLA in healthy donors. This CDR3 is 14 amino acids long. The germline V gene encodes CDR1 WNHNN and CDR2 SYGVQD (reference sequence). J was trimmed by 4 bases and V by 5 bases; bases with no gene match: 3. The PCR made use of 60 Vbeta and 13 Jbeta primers. TCRdb's table, derived via immunoSEQ multiplex PCR, lists solely in-frame clones and lacks some. The sample lists approximately 160,000 clones; about 70% were seen once. The sequenced sample consisted of PBMCs. V gene TRBV10-1 combines with J gene TRBJ1-2; TRBD1 aligns across 11 bases. The clonotype comes from a woman aged 18-30 years in good health and CMV-seropositive. The CDR3 DNA reads as TGCGCCAGCAGTTACGGGACAGGGGGCTATGGCTACACCTTC. Translating gives CASSYGTGGYGYTF.